Each of the 30 T cell receptor beta chains below was sequenced from the same sample in a study of persistence of HIV-infected CD4 T cells. Sequencing used immunoSEQ version 4 in survey mode. Repertoires were generated with immunoSEQ multiplex PCR, while TCRdb's copy carries only in-frame clones and drops some. The sample lists 45,000 or so clones, around 90% occurring once. This nonspecific control used anti-CD3/anti-CD28 bead stimulation of CD4+ T cells. Responding CD4+ T cells were sorted by upregulation of both CD40 ligand and CD69. These TCRs' antigens remain unknown. The source material was CD4+ T cells sorted from PBMCs after approximately 20-hour stimulation, sampled from a patient who received antiretroviral therapy. These receptors originate from an adult woman with HIV who was CMV-seropositive.

The V gene is TRBV2, the J gene TRBJ1-5; D is perhaps TRBD1 (5 bases). Germline V gene sequence: CDR1 SNHLY, CDR2 FYNNEI. There are 14 residues in the CDR3. Trimming took 7 bases from V and 6 from J, leaving 16 bases between them. Written as DNA, the CDR3 is TGTGCCAGCACCCGGGGATTTGGGGGTCAGCCCCAGCATTTT. Amino acid sequence: CASTRGFGGQPQHF.

This chain joins TRBV6-5 and TRBJ1-2; 7 bases match TRBD1. The germline gives CDR1 MNHEY, CDR2 SVGAGI. Unmatched junction bases numbered 8, after V lost 10 bases and J lost 0 bases. The CDR3 length is 14 residues. Here the CDR3 DNA reads TGTGCCATCTCTCCGGGACAGCCTAACTATGGCTACACCTTC. This sequence encodes CAISPGQPNYGYTF.

The rearrangement joins TRBV7-8 to TRBJ2-2; TRBD2 matches 15 bases. Losses at the gene ends were 5 bases for V and 5 bases for J; bases not matched to a gene: 3. Germline CDR1 SGHVS, CDR2 FQNEAQ. The CDR3 covers 16 residues. CDR3 sequence: CASSPGLAGGTGELFF. The CDR3 bases are TGTGCCAGCAGCCCAGGACTAGCGGGGGGGACCGGGGAGCTGTTTTTT.

The genes are TRBV3-1 (or the pseudogene TRBV3-2) and TRBJ2-1; TRBD2 aligns across 7 bases. The CDR3 is 14 amino acids. Germline CDR1 reads LGHDT; CDR2 reads YNNKEL (reference sequence). The J segment lost 12 bases and the V segment lost 0 bases, leaving 8 bases of the junction unmatched. The CDR3 is CASSQDGEGRTQFF. CDR3 nucleotide sequence: TGTGCCAGCAGCCAAGATGGGGAGGGCAGGACGCAGTTCTTC.

The chain uses TRBV5-4 and TRBJ1-1; D is possibly TRBD1 (5 bases). CDR3 length: 14 amino acids. Germline assignment: CDR1 SGHNT and CDR2 YYREEE (reference sequence). Trimming took 2 bases from V and 1 from J, leaving 9 bases between them. DNA of the CDR3: TGTGCCAGCAGCTTACCCCAGGGGAACACTGAAGCTTTCTTT. Protein product: CASSLPQGNTEAFF.

This sequence joins TRBV14 and TRBJ2-7, with TRBD2 matching 8 bases. Unmatched junction bases numbered 5, after V lost 4 bases and J lost 3 bases. CDR1 is SGHDN, CDR2 FVKESK, per germline. The CDR3 covers 14 residues. The DNA for the CDR3 is TGTGCCAGCAGCCCGGCGGGGGGCCACTACGAGCAGTACTTC. Translation: CASSPAGGHYEQYF. Together with reference TRBV14 and TRBJ2-7, the CDR3 gives the full variable domain: EAGVTQFPSHSVIEKGQTVTLRCDPISGHDNLYWYRRVMGKEIKFLLHFVKESKQDESGMPNNRFLAERTGGTYSTLKVQPAELEDSGVYFCASSPAGGHYEQYFGPGTRLTVT.

This chain uses TRBV7-6 with TRBJ2-2, with 7 nucleotides matching TRBD2. Germline V gene sequence: CDR1 SGHVS, CDR2 FNYEAQ. This CDR3 is 14 amino acids long. With V trimmed by 4 bases and J by 6 bases, 5 bases remained unmatched. CDR3 sequence (DNA): TGTGCCAGCAGCTATCAGGGAGGGCCCGGGGAGCTGTTTTTT. Protein sequence: CASSYQGGPGELFF.

The chain has TRBV24-1 and TRBJ1-1; D unclear. V gave up 3 bases and J gave up 5 bases, with 9 bases separating them. The CDR3 loop spans 13 amino acids. Germline loops: CDR1 KGHDR, CDR2 SFDVKD. The CDR3: CATSDRGNTEAFF. CDR3 nucleotides: TGTGCCACCAGTGATAGAGGGAATACTGAAGCTTTCTTT.

V and J are TRBV19 and TRBJ2-4; D is unclear. From germline, CDR1 is LNHDA and CDR2 SQIVND (reference sequence). This CDR3 contains 14 residues. Trimming left V 3 bases short and J 7 bases short, with 13 bases between. The CDR3 bases are TGTGCCAGTAGTATCGGTCAATCCAGGAACATTCAGTACTTC. Amino acids: CASSIGQSRNIQYF.

The V call is TRBV9, the J call TRBJ1-4; TRBD1 might be the D (6 bases). The CDR3 sequence is 16 residues long. Germline values: CDR1 SGDLS, CDR2 YYNGEE. V lost 0 bases and J lost 4, with 13 bases in between. This chain's CDR3 is CASSVGPGDHNEKLFF. As DNA, the CDR3 is TGTGCCAGCAGCGTAGGGCCAGGGGACCATAATGAAAAACTGTTTTTT.

J is TRBJ2-2 and V is TRBV5-1, with D perhaps matching TRBD2 (6 bases). This CDR3 spans 15 amino acids. Trimming pared 0 bases from V and 4 bases from J, leaving 10 bases between. Looked up from germline, CDR1 is SGHRS and CDR2 is YFSETQ. The chain's CDR3 is CASSLERGGTGELFF. The CDR3 DNA sequence: TGCGCCAGCAGCTTGGAAAGGGGAGGCACCGGGGAGCTGTTTTTT.

Concerning this clone: Additional DNA sequences in this sample encode the identical CDR3. The rearrangement uses TRBV5-1 and TRBJ1-2; D uncertain. In germline, CDR1 is SGHRS, CDR2 YFSETQ. The CDR3 covers 14 residues. The V and J ends lost 0 bases and 4 bases respectively, with 10 bases between them. The CDR3 protein is CASSLEGLSYGYTF. CDR3 nucleotide sequence: TGCGCCAGCAGCTTGGAAGGGTTAAGCTATGGCTACACCTTC.

The chain is built from TRBV7-2 and TRBJ1-2, with 10 positions matching TRBD1. CDR3 size: 16 residues. V lost 5 bases to trimming and J lost 3 bases; unmatched junction nucleotides: 9. Germline CDR1 SGHTA, CDR2 FQGNSA. The DNA of the CDR3 is TGTGCCAGCAGCATACCCGGGACAGGGGACTACTATGGCTACACCTTC. As protein: CASSIPGTGDYYGYTF.

The table lists this clone with a few counts. This chain links TRBV30 with TRBJ1-3; D might be TRBD1 (5 bases). This CDR3 is built from 13 residues. CDR1 GTSNPN and CDR2 SVGIG come from the germline V gene (reference sequence). V was trimmed by 3 bases and J by 2 bases, leaving 8 bases between them. The CDR3 protein is CAWSRQPGNTIYF. The CDR3 bases are TGTGCCTGGAGCCGACAGCCTGGAAACACCATATATTTT.

The chain joins TRBV6-5 to TRBJ1-6; D is undetermined. CDR1 and CDR2 (germline): MNHEY, SVGAGI. CDR3 length: 15 amino acids. V lost 5 bases and J 8 bases, leaving 16 bases between the germline ends. The CDR3 spells CASSRHLLGDSPLHF. In DNA form, the CDR3 reads TGTGCCAGCAGTCGACACCTCCTCGGGGATTCACCCCTCCACTTT.

The chain combines TRBV11-1 with TRBJ1-1, with TRBD1 matching 7 bases. The CDR3 runs 14 residues. Germline V gives CDR1 SGHAT, CDR2 FQDESV (reference sequence). V was pared by 6 bases and J by 3 bases, with 7 bases of the junction left unmatched. The CDR3, as DNA: TGTGCCAGCAGTAAAGGGGGCTGGGACACTGAAGCTTTCTTT. It specifies CASSKGGWDTEAFF.

CDR3 coding DNA: TGCGCCAGCAGCTTGACCTTTGAAGGACAGGGGGCAAAGTATGGCTACACCTTC. It is translated as CASSLTFEGQGAKYGYTF. V is TRBV5-1 and J is TRBJ1-2; 11 bases are a match to TRBD1. From germline, CDR1 is SGHRS and CDR2 YFSETQ. V was pared by 1 base and J by 5 bases, with 13 bases of the junction left unmatched. This CDR3 is 18 amino acids long.

The rearrangement links TRBV11-3 to TRBJ2-5; 11 bases line up with TRBD1. CDR3 length: 17 amino acids. Trimming at V came to 4 bases and at J to 1 base, leaving 8 bases not matched to a gene. Germline CDR1 reads SGHNT; CDR2 reads YENEEA. CDR3 loop: CASSSEGDRGGQETQYF. The CDR3 DNA reads as TGTGCCAGCAGCTCTGAGGGGGACAGGGGGGGCCAAGAGACCCAGTACTTC.

This chain joins TRBV12-5 and TRBJ2-7; D may be TRBD1 (6 bases). V gave up 0 bases and J gave up 0 bases, with 15 bases separating them. Germline CDR1 is LGHNT and CDR2 is FRNRAP. There are 17 residues in the CDR3. The CDR3 here is CASGLVLGRGSSYEQYV. In DNA form, the CDR3 reads TGTGCTAGTGGTTTGGTACTCGGCAGGGGAAGCTCCTACGAGCAGTACGTC.

The rearrangement joins TRBV5-1 to TRBJ2-7; D may be TRBD1 or TRBD2 (5 bases each). V was trimmed by 2 bases and J by 3 bases, leaving 12 bases between them. There are 14 residues in the CDR3. CDR1 SGHRS and CDR2 YFSETQ come from the germline V gene. The CDR3 protein is CASSLEGRNYEQYF. The CDR3 nucleotides are TGCGCCAGCAGCTTAGAGGGACGGAACTACGAGCAGTACTTC.

In DNA form, the CDR3 reads TGTGCCAGTAGTATAGTCGGGCAGGGAATAGCCAATGAGCAGTTCTTC. Translating it yields CASSIVGQGIANEQFF. The chain is built from TRBV19 and TRBJ2-1, with D tentatively TRBD1 (5 bases). This CDR3 has 16 amino acids. V lost 1 base, J lost 6 bases, and 16 bases lay in between. Per germline, CDR1 LNHDA and CDR2 SQIVND (reference sequence).

The CDR3 DNA reads TGTGCCAGCTCACCGCGGCTAGCGGGGGGCTATAGCACAGATACGCAGTATTTT. Translating it yields CASSPRLAGGYSTDTQYF. The rearrangement links TRBV18 to TRBJ2-3, with TRBD2 matching 11 bases. CDR1 and CDR2 from the germline V gene are KGHSH and LQKENI. J gave up 0 bases and V 3 bases, and 8 bases lay outside the gene matches. This CDR3 contains 18 residues.

The chain employs TRBV2 and TRBJ2-1; tentatively, D is TRBD2 (7 bases). Germline CDR1 SNHLY, CDR2 FYNNEI. This CDR3 region has 15 residues. V gave up 1 base and J gave up 10 bases, with 17 bases separating them. CDR3 nucleotides: TGTGCCAGCAGTGAAGATAAGGGGGGGCAAATGGAGCAGTTCTTC. It yields the protein CASSEDKGGQMEQFF.

This chain connects TRBV30 to TRBJ1-2, with D possibly matching TRBD1 (5 bases). Germline V gives CDR1 GTSNPN, CDR2 SVGIG (reference sequence). The CDR3 loop spans 14 amino acids. Trimming took 2 bases from V and 4 from J, leaving 14 bases between them. The CDR3 region has the DNA TGTGCCTGGAGTTTACAGGACCCACTCTATGGCTACACCTTC. Translation: CAWSLQDPLYGYTF.

The genes are TRBV28 and TRBJ1-5; D is uncertain. CDR3 length: 12 amino acids. CDR1 MDHEN and CDR2 SYDVKM come from the germline V gene. The V and J ends lost 8 bases and 4 bases respectively, with 9 bases between them. Here the CDR3 reads CASAGTNQPQHF. CDR3 DNA sequence: TGTGCCAGCGCAGGTACAAATCAGCCCCAGCATTTT. Drawing the rest from reference TRBV28 and TRBJ1-5, the complete variable domain is DVKVTQSSRYLVKRTGEKVFLECVQDMDHENMFWYRQDPGLGLRLIYFSYDVKMKEKGDIPEGYSVSREKKERFSLILESASTNQTSMYLCASAGTNQPQHFGDGTRLSIL.

The genes are TRBV5-1 and TRBJ1-2, with 9 positions matching TRBD1. The J segment lost 4 bases and the V segment lost 4 bases, leaving 5 bases of the junction unmatched. Germline lookup yields CDR1 SGHRS and CDR2 YFSETQ. CDR3 length: 14 amino acids. The chain's CDR3 is CASSAGQGTYGYTF. CDR3 nucleotides: TGCGCCAGCAGCGCGGGACAGGGCACCTATGGCTACACCTTC.

The chain carries TRBV24-1 and TRBJ2-1, with TRBD2 as a possible D gene (5 bases). The CDR3 runs 12 residues. Between the trimmed V and J ends, which lost 3 bases and 9 bases, there was a span of 8 bases. Germline-derived CDR1 and CDR2 are KGHDR and SFDVKD. CDR3 loop: CATSDQLGEQFF. CDR3 bases: TGTGCCACCAGTGATCAACTAGGTGAGCAGTTCTTC.

The rearrangement uses TRBV6-4 and TRBJ2-1; D may be TRBD1 or TRBD2 (6 bases each). Germline loops: CDR1 MRHNA, CDR2 SNTAGT. Trimming pared 7 bases from V and 11 bases from J, leaving 12 bases between. CDR3 size: 11 residues. Here the CDR3 reads CASKGGLKQFF. The CDR3 DNA reads TGTGCCAGCAAGGGGGGATTAAAGCAGTTCTTC.

The J gene is TRBJ1-2, the V gene TRBV24-1; 12 bases are shared with TRBD1. Germline V gene lookup returns CDR1 KGHDR and CDR2 SFDVKD. The length of the CDR3 is 15 residues. The V and J ends lost 5 bases and 4 bases, in that order; junction bases with no gene match: 4. CDR3 nucleotide sequence: TGTGCCACCAGTGTCGGGACAGGGGGCATCTATGGCTACACCTTC. Encoded protein: CATSVGTGGIYGYTF.

Only a few counts were recorded for this clone. The chain uses TRBV2 and TRBJ2-1; TRBD2 agrees at 9 bases. Germline V gene sequence: CDR1 SNHLY, CDR2 FYNNEI. CDR3 length: 14 amino acids. J gave up 8 bases and V 6 bases, and 8 bases lay outside the gene matches. CDR3 residues: CASSKAGGAHEQFF. The CDR3 nucleotides read TGTGCCAGCAGCAAGGCGGGGGGGGCCCATGAGCAGTTCTTC.